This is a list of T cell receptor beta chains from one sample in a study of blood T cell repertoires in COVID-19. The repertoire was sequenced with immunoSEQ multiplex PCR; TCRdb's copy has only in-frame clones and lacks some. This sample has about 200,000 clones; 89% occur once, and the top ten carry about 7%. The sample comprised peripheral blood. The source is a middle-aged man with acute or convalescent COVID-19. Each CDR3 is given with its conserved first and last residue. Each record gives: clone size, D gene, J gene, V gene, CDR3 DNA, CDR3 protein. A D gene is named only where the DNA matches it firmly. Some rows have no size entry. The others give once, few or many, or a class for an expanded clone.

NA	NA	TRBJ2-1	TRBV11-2	TGTGCCAGCAGCTTAGAGGTAACGTTCGGGAATGAGCAGTTCTTC	CASSLEVTFGNEQFF
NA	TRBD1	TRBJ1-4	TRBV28	TGTGCCAGCAGTTTTACTGCAGGGGGTAATGAAAAACTGTTTTTT	CASSFTAGGNEKLFF
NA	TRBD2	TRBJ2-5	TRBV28	TGTGCCAGCAGTTTTTCGGCAGGCGGGAGACAAGAGACCCAGTACTTC	CASSFSAGGRQETQYF
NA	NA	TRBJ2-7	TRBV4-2	TGTGCCAGCAGCCAACTAGCGTCCTACGAGCAGTACTTC	CASSQLASYEQYF
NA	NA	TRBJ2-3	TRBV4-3	TGCGCCAGCAGCCAAGATACAGGCTGGAGCACAGATACGCAGTATTTT	CASSQDTGWSTDTQYF
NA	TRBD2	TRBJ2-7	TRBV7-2	TGTGCCAGCAGCTTACTAGCGGGGGCCCACGAGCAGTACTTC	CASSLLAGAHEQYF
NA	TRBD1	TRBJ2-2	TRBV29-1	TGCAGCGTCCTGACAGGGGTGAACACCGGGGAGCTGTTTTTT	CSVLTGVNTGELFF
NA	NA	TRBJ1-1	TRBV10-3	TGTGCCATCAGGGACGACAGCCTCATGAACACTGAAGCTTTCTTT	CAIRDDSLMNTEAFF
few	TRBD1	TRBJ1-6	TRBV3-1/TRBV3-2	TGTGCCAGCAGTGGCGGACAGGGAATATATTCACCCCTCCACTTT	CASSGGQGIYSPLHF
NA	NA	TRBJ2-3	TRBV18	TGTGCCAGCTCACCACTCAGTCCTAGCACAGATACGCAGTATTTT	CASSPLSPSTDTQYF
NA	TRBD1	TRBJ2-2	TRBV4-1	TGCGCCAGCAGCGGAATCCACAGGGGGCTCAACACCGGGGAGCTGTTTTTT	CASSGIHRGLNTGELFF
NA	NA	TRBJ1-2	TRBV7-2	TGTGCCAGCAGCCCTACGACAGTCTATGGCTACACCTTC	CASSPTTVYGYTF
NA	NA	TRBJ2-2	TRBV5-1	TGCGCCAGTCAGAAAACCGGGACAATAAACACCGGGGAGCTGTTTTTT	CASQKTGTINTGELFF
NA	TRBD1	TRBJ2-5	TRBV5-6	TGTGCCAGCAGCTCCGGTCTTGACAGGGGGCAGAGAGAGACCCAGTACTTC	CASSSGLDRGQRETQYF
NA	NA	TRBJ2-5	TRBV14	TGTGCCAGCAGCCAACAAGGGAGGCAGTACTTC	CASSQQGRQYF
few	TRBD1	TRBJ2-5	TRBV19	TGTGCCAGTAGTATCCTAGGGGGCCGGGAAGAGACCCAGTACTTC	CASSILGGREETQYF
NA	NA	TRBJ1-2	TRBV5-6	TGTGCCAGCAGCTTTTCTTCGTACGGAGCGGTCTATGGCTACACCTTC	CASSFSSYGAVYGYTF
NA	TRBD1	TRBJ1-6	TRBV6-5	TGTGCCAGCAGCCTCGGACAGGTTAGATCACCCCTCCACTTT	CASSLGQVRSPLHF
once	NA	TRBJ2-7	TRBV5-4	TGTGCCAGCAGCGGCGGGATTGCTAGCAGCTACGAGCAGTACTTC	CASSGGIASSYEQYF
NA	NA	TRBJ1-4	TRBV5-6	TGTGCCAGCAGCTCGTACAGAAGCTATTACCCCCCCGAAAAACTGTTTTTT	CASSSYRSYYPPEKLFF
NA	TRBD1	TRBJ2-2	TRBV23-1	TGCGCCAGCAGTTTAAACGACAGGGGGAATACCGGGGAGCTGTTTTTT	CASSLNDRGNTGELFF
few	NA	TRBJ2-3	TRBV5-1	TGCGCCAGCAGCTTGTTGGGGGGTAGCACAGATACGCAGTATTTT	CASSLLGGSTDTQYF
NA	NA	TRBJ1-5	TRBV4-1	TGCGCCAGCAGCCAAGAGGAGGGTCAGCCCCAGCATTTT	CASSQEEGQPQHF
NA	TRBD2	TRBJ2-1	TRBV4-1	TGCGCCAGCAGCCACCTAGAGACGGCGGGGGGGCCGGGTGAGCAGTTCTTC	CASSHLETAGGPGEQFF
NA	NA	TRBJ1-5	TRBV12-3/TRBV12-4	TGTGCCAGCAGAGGGGTAGGACAGCCCCAGCATTTT	CASRGVGQPQHF
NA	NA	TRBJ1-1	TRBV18	TGTGCCAGCTCACCACCGTCCCAGGCGAACACTGAAGCTTTCTTT	CASSPPSQANTEAFF
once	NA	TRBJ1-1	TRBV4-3	TGCGCCAGCAGCCCCTCGGGGAACACTGAAGCTTTCTTT	CASSPSGNTEAFF
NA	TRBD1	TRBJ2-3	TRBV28	TGTGCCAGCAGTTTAAGGACAGGGGGACCAGATACGCAGTATTTT	CASSLRTGGPDTQYF
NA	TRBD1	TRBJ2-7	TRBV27	TGTGCCAGCAGTTCTCGGACAGGGATGGAACAGCAGTACTTC	CASSSRTGMEQQYF
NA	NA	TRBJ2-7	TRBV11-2	TGTGCCAGCAGCCCGACCATGGACACCGTCACCTACGAGCAGTACTTC	CASSPTMDTVTYEQYF
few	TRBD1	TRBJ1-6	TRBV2	TGTGCCAGCACCCTAGAGGGACAGAATTCACCCCTCCACTTT	CASTLEGQNSPLHF
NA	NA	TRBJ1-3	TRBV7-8	TGTGCCAGCAGCTTAGGCGGCGGGGCTGGGGGAAACACCATATATTTT	CASSLGGGAGGNTIYF
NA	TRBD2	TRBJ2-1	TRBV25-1	TGTGCCAGCAGTTTTCCGGCGGGACTAAAGTACAATGAGCAGTTCTTC	CASSFPAGLKYNEQFF
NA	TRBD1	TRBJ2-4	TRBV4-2	TGTGCCAGCAGCCTCACGCGGACAGGGAAAAACATTCAGTACTTC	CASSLTRTGKNIQYF
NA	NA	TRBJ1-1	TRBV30	TGTGCCTGGAGTGTTTGGGGCACCATGAACACTGAAGCTTTCTTT	CAWSVWGTMNTEAFF
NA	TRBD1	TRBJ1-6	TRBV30	TGTGCCTGGAGCGACGGACAGGGAACTTCACCCCTCCACTTT	CAWSDGQGTSPLHF
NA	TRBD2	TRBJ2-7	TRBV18	TGTGCCAGCTCACCAGGGCAGGGAGGGGCCTACGAGCAGTACTTC	CASSPGQGGAYEQYF
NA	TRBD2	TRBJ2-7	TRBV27	TGTGCCAGCAGTTCCATAGCGGGGGGACACGAGCAGTACTTC	CASSSIAGGHEQYF
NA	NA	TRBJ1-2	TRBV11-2	TGTGCCAGCAGCTTAGCCGAGGGCTTAGGCTACACCTTC	CASSLAEGLGYTF
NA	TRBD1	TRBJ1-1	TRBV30	TGTGCCTGGAGTGATCGACAGGGGGCTTTCTTT	CAWSDRQGAFF
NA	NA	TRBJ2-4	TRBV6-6	TGTGCCAGCAGCCGACCCTCGACAGGTCCTCTAGCCAAAAACATTCAGTACTTC	CASSRPSTGPLAKNIQYF
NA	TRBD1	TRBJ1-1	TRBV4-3	TGCGCCAGCAGCCAGGAACAGGGGCGGAACACTGAAGCTTTCTTT	CASSQEQGRNTEAFF
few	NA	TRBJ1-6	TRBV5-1	TGCGCCAGCAGCTTACGGGACACCTATAATTCACCCCTCCACTTT	CASSLRDTYNSPLHF
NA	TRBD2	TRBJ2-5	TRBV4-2	TGTGCCAGCAGCCAGGCCGAGGGCTGGGAGGGAGAGACCCAGTACTTC	CASSQAEGWEGETQYF
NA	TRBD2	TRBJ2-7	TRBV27	TGTGCCAGCAGTTTAGCCCCCCGCACGACCTCGGGACTAGCGCACTACGAGCAGTACTTC	CASSLAPRTTSGLAHYEQYF
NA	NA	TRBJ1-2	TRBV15	TGTGCCACCAGCACCCAGGGGCCCTTAATCTATGGCTACACCTTC	CATSTQGPLIYGYTF
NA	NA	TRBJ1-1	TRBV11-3	TGTGCCAGCAGCTTGGGGGGGTCGAACACTGAAGCTTTCTTT	CASSLGGSNTEAFF
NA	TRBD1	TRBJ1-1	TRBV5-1	TGCGCCAGCAGCTTGGGACAGGGAGGAATGGGGGACACTGAAGCTTTCTTT	CASSLGQGGMGDTEAFF
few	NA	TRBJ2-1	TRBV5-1	TGCGCCAGCAGCCTTGACAGCTACAATGAGCAGTTCTTC	CASSLDSYNEQFF
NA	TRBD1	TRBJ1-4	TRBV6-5	TGTGCCAGCAGTTACTCGGTTGACAGGGAGAAAAAACTGTTTTTT	CASSYSVDREKKLFF
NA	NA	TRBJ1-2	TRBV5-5	TGTGCCAGCAGCCGTGATGGGACTCCCGGCCGGGGCGGCTACACCTTC	CASSRDGTPGRGGYTF
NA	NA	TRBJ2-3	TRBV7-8	TGTGCCAGCATGGTAGGGGGAAGCACAGATACGCAGTATTTT	CASMVGGSTDTQYF
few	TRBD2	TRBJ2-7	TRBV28	TGTGCCAGCAGTTCTAGCGGGCATACCTACGAGCAGTACTTC	CASSSSGHTYEQYF
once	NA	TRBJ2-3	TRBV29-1	TGCAGCGTTGCGGCCACAGGTAGCACAGATACGCAGTATTTT	CSVAATGSTDTQYF